The 30 T cell receptor beta chains listed next were all sequenced from one sample in a study of T cell changes during pregnancy in multiple sclerosis. Some clones are missing from TCRdb's copy, which holds only in-frame ones; the method was immunoSEQ multiplex PCR. The data contain 70,000 to 95,000 clones, approximately 94% of them singletons. The material was peripheral blood, obtained in the third trimester of pregnancy. The receptors were sampled from a female donor with multiple sclerosis, enrolled in a pregnancy study.

The chain recombines TRBV7-9 with TRBJ2-7, with 8 bases lining up with TRBD2. The CDR3 has 16 amino acids. Germline V lookup: CDR1 SEHNR, CDR2 FQNEAQ (reference sequence). V was clipped by 2 bases and J by 1 base; unmatched bases: 7. DNA for the CDR3: TGTGCCAGCAGCTTATCAAGGACTAGCAATTCCTACGAGCAGTACTTC. It codes for CASSLSRTSNSYEQYF.

The chain is built from TRBV6-1 and TRBJ2-7, with 9 bases lining up with TRBD1. CDR1 is MNHNS and CDR2 is SASEGT in the germline V gene. Trimming at V came to 5 bases and at J to 6 bases, leaving 14 bases not matched to a gene. This CDR3 is built from 16 residues. CDR3 bases: TGTGCCAGCAGTAAAGGGGTGGGGACAGGGACGTTCGAGCAGTACTTC. It encodes CASSKGVGTGTFEQYF.

The chain recombines TRBV7-2 with TRBJ2-1, with D possibly matching TRBD2 (6 bases). V dropped 0 bases and J dropped 4 bases, with 7 bases sitting between them. Per germline, CDR1 SGHTA and CDR2 FQGNSA. There are 14 residues in the CDR3. This CDR3 is CASSLAGGYNEQFF. The CDR3 bases are TGTGCCAGCAGCTTAGCGGGGGGATACAATGAGCAGTTCTTC. The full variable domain, rest sourced from reference TRBV7-2 and TRBJ2-1, is GAGVSQSPSNKVTEKGKDVELRCDPISGHTALYWYRQSLGQGLEFLIYFQGNSAPDKSGLPSDRFSAERTGGSVSTLTIQRTQQEDSAVYLCASSLAGGYNEQFFGPGTRLTVL.

The chain couples TRBV5-4 to TRBJ2-7, with D tentatively TRBD2 (6 bases). Trimming removed 0 bases from V and 6 bases from J, with 10 bases in between. Germline loops: CDR1 SGHNT, CDR2 YYREEE (reference sequence). The length of the CDR3 is 13 residues. CDR3 nucleotide sequence: TGTGCCAGCAGCTTGGAACTAGCATTCGAGCAGTACTTC. Its translation is CASSLELAFEQYF. The whole variable domain, remainder taken from reference TRBV5-4 and TRBJ2-7, is ETGVTQSPTHLIKTRGQQVTLRCSSQSGHNTVSWYQQALGQGPQFIFQYYREEENGRGNFPPRFSGLQFPNYSSELNVNALELDDSALYLCASSLELAFEQYFGPGTRLTVT.

The V and J genes are TRBV5-8 and TRBJ1-1; unclear D gene. The germline gives CDR1 SGHTS, CDR2 YDEGEE. Trimming left V 1 base short and J 2 bases short, with 12 bases between. This CDR3 spans 15 amino acids. The chain's CDR3 is CASSLPGRVNTEAFF. CDR3 nucleotide sequence: TGTGCCAGCAGCTTGCCCGGGCGGGTTAACACTGAAGCTTTCTTT.

This chain joins TRBV27 and TRBJ1-2; no clear D gene. Germline lookup yields CDR1 MNHEY and CDR2 SMNVEV (reference sequence). With 6 bases removed from V and 0 bases from J, the gap between germline ends came to 8 bases. The CDR3 spans 13 residues. Here the CDR3 DNA reads TGTGCCAGCAGCGTAGCCCCTAACTATGGCTACACCTTC. It specifies CASSVAPNYGYTF.

The genes are TRBV19 and TRBJ1-2, with a weak D call TRBD1 (6 bases). Germline CDR1 is LNHDA and CDR2 is SQIVND (reference sequence). The CDR3 is 12 residues long. Trimming stripped 4 bases from V and 5 bases from J, with 8 bases between. The CDR3 region is CASSKGVYGYTF. CDR3 coding DNA: TGTGCCAGTAGTAAGGGGGTATATGGCTACACCTTC.

In its sample, this clone was seen a few times. This sequence joins TRBV2 and TRBJ2-3, with D perhaps matching TRBD2 (6 bases). Germline V gene data show CDR1 as SNHLY and CDR2 as FYNNEI. The CDR3 is 13 amino acids. V was trimmed by 3 bases and J by 4 bases, leaving 8 bases between them. The CDR3: CASSDPGADTQYF. The CDR3 DNA reads as TGTGCCAGCAGTGACCCGGGAGCAGATACGCAGTATTTT.

V usage is TRBV5-1 and J usage is TRBJ2-7, with D possibly matching TRBD1 (6 bases). V shed 2 bases and J shed 0 bases, with 15 bases lying between them. Per germline, CDR1 SGHRS and CDR2 YFSETQ. This CDR3 is built from 16 residues. CDR3 residues: CASSLGGKSSSYEQYF. Here the CDR3 DNA reads TGCGCCAGCAGCTTAGGGGGAAAATCAAGCTCCTACGAGCAGTACTTC.

This clone is a singleton in its sample. The chain employs TRBV29-1 and TRBJ1-1; D remains ambiguous. V was shortened by 7 bases and J by 5 bases, with 14 bases between the two germline ends. Germline loops: CDR1 SQVTM, CDR2 ANQGSEA. The CDR3 loop spans 12 amino acids. The CDR3 loop is CSASGGLTEAFF. For the CDR3, the DNA is TGCAGCGCCTCCGGAGGTTTAACTGAAGCTTTCTTT.

The V call is TRBV18, the J call TRBJ2-7; 7 bases fit TRBD2. In germline, CDR1 is KGHSH, CDR2 LQKENI. The ends lost 3 bases at V and 3 bases at J; junction bases unmatched: 8. CDR3 length: 15 residues. The CDR3 sequence: CASSPAGLEIYEQYF. For the CDR3, the DNA is TGTGCCAGCTCACCCGCAGGACTAGAGATCTACGAGCAGTACTTC.

The chain joins TRBV19 to TRBJ1-1, with a possible D match to TRBD1 (5 bases). Germline V lookup: CDR1 LNHDA, CDR2 SQIVND (reference sequence). This CDR3 comprises 14 residues. V lost 3 bases, J lost 8 bases, and 16 bases lay in between. The CDR3: CASSIRLGGAEAFF. The CDR3 DNA reads TGTGCCAGTAGTATTAGACTGGGAGGGGCGGAAGCTTTCTTT.

The chain employs TRBV29-1 and TRBJ2-7; TRBD1 aligns across 8 bases. Unmatched junction bases numbered 8, after V lost 5 bases and J lost 2 bases. The CDR3 loop spans 14 amino acids. Germline lookup yields CDR1 SQVTM and CDR2 ANQGSEA. CDR3 sequence: CSVIQGARPYEQYF. The CDR3 DNA sequence: TGCAGCGTTATTCAGGGGGCGCGTCCCTACGAGCAGTACTTC.

The CDR3 bases are TGTGCCAGTAGTATCCAGGGGGTTGGTGGGGCCAACGTCCTGACTTTC. Its protein is CASSIQGVGGANVLTF. This chain connects TRBV19 to TRBJ2-6; 7 nucleotides line up with TRBD1. V trimming: 3 bases; J trimming: 3 bases; junction bases outside the gene matches: 5. Per germline, CDR1 LNHDA and CDR2 SQIVND (reference sequence). The length of the CDR3 is 16 residues.

V gene TRBV4-2 combines with J gene TRBJ2-3; D not resolved. Trimming cost V 4 bases and J 1 base, with 12 bases left between them. The CDR3 totals 15 residues. Germline CDR1 reads LGHNA; CDR2 reads YNFKEQ. The CDR3 DNA is TGTGCCAGCAGCCGTGCTAGAGAAGGCACAGATACGCAGTATTTT. It translates to CASSRAREGTDTQYF.

The chain is built from TRBV6-5 and TRBJ2-7; 8 bases agree with TRBD2. Trimming took 0 bases from V and 0 from J; bases not matched to a gene: 4. Germline V lookup: CDR1 MNHEY, CDR2 SVGAGI. The CDR3 sequence is 16 residues long. Written as DNA, the CDR3 is TGTGCCAGCAGTTACTCGTCCAGCGGGAGCTCCTACGAGCAGTACTTC. This sequence encodes CASSYSSSGSSYEQYF.

This chain uses TRBV30 with TRBJ1-2; D possibly corresponds to TRBD1 (6 bases). Germline V gene lookup returns CDR1 GTSNPN and CDR2 SVGIG (reference sequence). The CDR3 is made up of 14 amino acids. V dropped 0 bases and J dropped 6 bases, with 14 bases sitting between them. The CDR3 spells CAWSVTQGGDGYTF. In DNA, the CDR3 is TGTGCCTGGAGTGTAACGCAAGGGGGTGATGGCTACACCTTC.

The rearrangement links TRBV29-1 to TRBJ1-1, with D tentatively TRBD1 (5 bases). Looked up from germline, CDR1 is SQVTM and CDR2 is ANQGSEA. The length of the CDR3 is 14 residues. The germline V and J ends were trimmed by 4 bases and 1 base, with 13 bases remaining between them. The CDR3 reads CSVGQGRTNTEAFF. The CDR3 coding sequence is TGCAGCGTTGGGCAGGGAAGGACGAACACTGAAGCTTTCTTT.

CDR3 in DNA: TGTGCCAGCAGTTTTGGAGTTCCAGGGGCGGGTGGGGCCAACGTCCTGACTTTC. Translation gives CASSFGVPGAGGANVLTF. The rearrangement joins TRBV28 to TRBJ2-6; weak D call: TRBD1 (6 bases). V was shortened by 3 bases and J by 3 bases, with 18 bases between the two germline ends. The CDR3 has 18 residues. The germline CDR1 and CDR2 sequences are MDHEN and SYDVKM.

The chain recombines TRBV6-1 with TRBJ2-7; the match to TRBD1 covers 7 bases. J was trimmed by 0 bases and V by 4 bases; bases with no gene match: 6. This CDR3 spans 15 amino acids. From germline, CDR1 is MNHNS and CDR2 SASEGT. The CDR3 sequence is CASSGGTESSYEQYF. The CDR3 bases are TGTGCCAGCAGTGGGGGGACAGAGAGCTCCTACGAGCAGTACTTC.

This chain connects TRBV27 to TRBJ2-7; 9 bases align to TRBD1. The V gene end was trimmed by 5 bases and the J gene end by 3 bases; junction bases not matched to a gene: 11. The CDR3 contains 16 residues. Looked up from germline, CDR1 is MNHEY and CDR2 is SMNVEV (reference sequence). This chain's CDR3 is CASSPPAGTGLYEQYF. The CDR3 nucleotides are TGTGCCAGCAGTCCTCCCGCCGGGACAGGGCTCTACGAGCAGTACTTC.

This clone was seen once. The CDR3 DNA reads TGTGCCAGCAGTCAGGTGAGCTCCTACGAGCAGTACTTC. Encoded protein: CASSQVSSYEQYF. The chain uses TRBV6-6 and TRBJ2-7; no clear D gene. Germline CDR1 reads MNHNY; CDR2 reads SVGAGI (reference sequence). V dropped 5 bases and J dropped 0 bases, with 8 bases sitting between them. This CDR3 is 13 amino acids long.

J is TRBJ2-7 and V is TRBV4-2; 9 bases map to TRBD1. The V and J ends lost 0 bases and 4 bases, in that order; junction bases with no gene match: 4. The germline V gene encodes CDR1 LGHNA and CDR2 YNFKEQ. The CDR3 consists of 15 residues. The CDR3 nucleotides read TGTGCCAGCAGCCAAGAGGGACAGGGAGAATACGAGCAGTACTTC. It yields the protein CASSQEGQGEYEQYF.

This chain joins TRBV7-3 and TRBJ2-7; 7 bases agree with TRBD2. V was clipped by 2 bases and J by 5 bases; unmatched bases: 9. In germline, CDR1 is SGHTA, CDR2 FQGTGA. This CDR3 has 15 residues. CDR3 sequence reads: CASSLDSGGSNEQYF. CDR3 coding DNA: TGTGCCAGCAGCTTAGATTCGGGCGGGAGTAACGAGCAGTACTTC.

The chain combines TRBV30 with TRBJ1-5; no definite D call. The germline gives CDR1 GTSNPN, CDR2 SVGIG (reference sequence). The CDR3 is made up of 13 amino acids. With 0 bases removed from V and 4 bases from J, the gap between germline ends came to 7 bases. The CDR3 loop is CAWSVGGNQPQHF. The CDR3 nucleotides are TGTGCCTGGAGTGTAGGAGGAAATCAGCCCCAGCATTTT.

This chain links TRBV6-5 with TRBJ2-7; D is possibly TRBD2 (5 bases). This CDR3 contains 16 residues. CDR1 and CDR2 (germline): MNHEY, SVGAGI. Trimming removed 2 bases from V and 4 bases from J, with 18 bases in between. The CDR3 sequence is CASSYTGGGFGYEQYF. CDR3 nucleotide sequence: TGTGCCAGCAGTTACACCGGAGGAGGTTTTGGATACGAGCAGTACTTC.

The V call is TRBV2, the J call TRBJ2-6, with TRBD1 matching 7 bases. Trimming took 6 bases from V and 4 from J; bases not matched to a gene: 6. Germline assignment: CDR1 SNHLY and CDR2 FYNNEI. The CDR3 length is 15 residues. CDR3 in amino acids: CASSSTGAGANVLTF. The CDR3 DNA sequence: TGTGCCAGCAGCTCTACAGGGGCCGGGGCCAACGTCCTGACTTTC.

The gene calls are TRBV6-5 and TRBJ2-4, with TRBD1 identical over 11 bases. This CDR3 is built from 14 residues. Looked up from germline, CDR1 is MNHEY and CDR2 is SVGAGI. V was pared by 2 bases and J by 10 bases, with 4 bases of the junction left unmatched. The DNA of the CDR3 is TGTGCCAGCAGTTACGGACAGGGGGCCTGGATTCAGTACTTC. Its protein product is CASSYGQGAWIQYF.

The chain employs TRBV15 and TRBJ1-5; D is unclear. The germline gives CDR1 LNHNV, CDR2 YYDKDF (reference sequence). The CDR3 is made up of 14 amino acids. V lost 0 bases, J lost 9 bases, and 12 bases lay in between. CDR3 residues: CATSRDLFSRPQHF. The DNA of the CDR3 is TGTGCCACCAGCAGAGATCTTTTTAGTAGGCCCCAGCATTTT.

This chain links TRBV29-1 with TRBJ2-7; D might be TRBD1 (6 bases). The CDR3 has 13 amino acids. V lost 6 bases to trimming and J lost 1 base, with 13 bases between them. From germline, CDR1 is SQVTM and CDR2 ANQGSEA. As DNA, the CDR3 is TGCAGCGTGGGGAACAGGGCTTCCTACGAGCAGTACTTC. The encoded protein is CSVGNRASYEQYF.